The clone carrying this T cell receptor beta chain was detected once. One end of the junction is discordant with germline, which a read error may explain. This sample is part of a study of cytomegalovirus exposure and HLA in healthy donors. PCR involved 60 Vbeta and 13 Jbeta primers. Libraries were prepared by immunoSEQ multiplex PCR; TCRdb keeps only in-frame clonotypes and omits some of them. The sample holds 150,000 or so clones, about 80% seen once. Germline CDR1 reads SEHNR; CDR2 reads FQNEAQ (reference sequence). There are 11 residues in the CDR3. Sequencing was performed on PBMCs. The chain joins TRBV7-9 to TRBJ1-1; no firm D call. The sequence was collected from a man younger than 40 in good health and CMV-seropositive. CDR3 loop: CSSSPFIEAFF. In DNA form, the CDR3 reads TGTTCCAGCAGCCCCTTTATCGAGGCTTTCTTT.